This T cell receptor (beta chain) was profiled in a study of radiotherapy plus CTLA-4 blockade in lung cancer. Assay: immunoSEQ multiplex PCR; the TCRdb copy retains only in-frame clones and omits some. The data contain roughly 45,000 clones, about 63% of them singletons. This clone was counted only a few times. Its specificity is unknown. V lost 3 bases to trimming and J lost 4 bases, with 18 bases between them. Germline V gives CDR1 MNHNS, CDR2 SASEGT. The length of the CDR3 is 16 residues. The study, taken as a whole, reports: There was expansion of tumor-derived TCR clones in blood after radiotherapy plus ipilimumab.

The chain combines TRBV6-1 with TRBJ1-2; D may be TRBD1 (6 bases). This specimen was peripheral blood, taken from a patient treated with radiotherapy plus ipilimumab. The TCR was taken from a human donor with non-small cell lung cancer who had a partial response to radiotherapy plus ipilimumab. CDR3 amino acids: CASSDPQGSPPYGYTF. The CDR3, as DNA: TGTGCCAGCAGTGACCCACAGGGCAGCCCGCCCTATGGCTACACCTTC.